The entry below describes one T cell receptor beta chain. The protocol was immunoSEQ multiplex PCR, while the TCRdb copy is restricted to in-frame clones and leaves out a portion. Altogether just over 2,000,000 clones are present, less than 95% being singletons, with the ten largest covering more than 0.95%. The data originate from a study of shared clonotypes between healthy human individuals. This CDR3 has 14 residues. Trimming pared 11 bases from V and 1 base from J, leaving 16 bases between. Germline CDR1 and CDR2: LNHDA and SQIVND (reference sequence). The naive CD8 fraction comprised CD45RO-negative cells positively selected for CCR7 and excluded terminally differentiated effector memory CD45RA+ cells.

The origin of this receptor is a man aged 18 to 35 in good health. Source material: naive CD8+ T cells sorted from blood. This rearrangement joins TRBV19 to TRBJ2-3; D remains unclear. The CDR3 reads CARLVGFGTDTQYF. As DNA, the CDR3 is TGTGCCCGCCTGGTCGGTTTCGGCACAGATACGCAGTATTTT.